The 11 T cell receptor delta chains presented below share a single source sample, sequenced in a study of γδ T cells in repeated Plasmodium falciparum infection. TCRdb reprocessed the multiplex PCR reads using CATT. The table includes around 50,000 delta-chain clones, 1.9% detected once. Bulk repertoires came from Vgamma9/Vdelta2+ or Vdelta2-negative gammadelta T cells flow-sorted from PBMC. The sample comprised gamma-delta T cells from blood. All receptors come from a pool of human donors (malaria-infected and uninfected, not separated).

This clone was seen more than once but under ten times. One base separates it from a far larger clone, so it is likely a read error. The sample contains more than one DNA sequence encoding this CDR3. CDR3 residues: CALGDPTPSRTGGYAGYTDKLIF. The DNA for the CDR3 is TGTGCTCTTGGGGACCCGACCCCATCCCGTACTGGGGGATACGCGGGGTACACTGATAAACTCATCTTT. J is TRDJ1 and V is TRDV1; 13 bases are a match to TRDD3. The J gene comes from matching the DNA to germline here; TCRdb lacks it. CDR3 length equals 23 residues. Germline V gene sequence: CDR1 TSWWSYY, CDR2 QGS.

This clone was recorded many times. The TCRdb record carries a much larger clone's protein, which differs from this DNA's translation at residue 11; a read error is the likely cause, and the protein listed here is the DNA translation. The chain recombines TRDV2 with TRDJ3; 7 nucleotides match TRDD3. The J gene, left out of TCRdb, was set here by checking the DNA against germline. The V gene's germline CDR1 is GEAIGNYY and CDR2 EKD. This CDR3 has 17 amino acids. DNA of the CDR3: TGTGCCTGTGACGGGTACTGGGGAGCCTGGGGCACCCGACAGATGTTTTTC. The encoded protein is CACDGYWGAWGTRQMFF.

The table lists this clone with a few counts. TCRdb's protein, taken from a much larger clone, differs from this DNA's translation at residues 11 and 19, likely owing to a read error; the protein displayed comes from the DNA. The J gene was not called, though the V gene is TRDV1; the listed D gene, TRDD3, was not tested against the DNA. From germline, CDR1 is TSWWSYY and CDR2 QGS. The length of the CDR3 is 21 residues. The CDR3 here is CALGELVSYQRGINPSRPPIF. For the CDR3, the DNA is TGTGCTCTTGGGGAACTAGTGTCCTATCAGAGGGGGATAAACCCTTCCAGACCCCCGATCTTT.

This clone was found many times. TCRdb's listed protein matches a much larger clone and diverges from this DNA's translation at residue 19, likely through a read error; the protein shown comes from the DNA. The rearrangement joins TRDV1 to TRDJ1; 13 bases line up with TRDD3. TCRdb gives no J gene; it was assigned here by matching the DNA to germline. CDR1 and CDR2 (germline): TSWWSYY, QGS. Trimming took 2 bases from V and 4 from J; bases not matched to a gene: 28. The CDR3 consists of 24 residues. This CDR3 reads CALGEAVGTVKTPYWGIRIDKLIF. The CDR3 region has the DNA TGTGCTCTTGGGGAAGCGGTAGGAACGGTCAAAACTCCGTACTGGGGGATACGCATCGATAAACTCATCTTT.

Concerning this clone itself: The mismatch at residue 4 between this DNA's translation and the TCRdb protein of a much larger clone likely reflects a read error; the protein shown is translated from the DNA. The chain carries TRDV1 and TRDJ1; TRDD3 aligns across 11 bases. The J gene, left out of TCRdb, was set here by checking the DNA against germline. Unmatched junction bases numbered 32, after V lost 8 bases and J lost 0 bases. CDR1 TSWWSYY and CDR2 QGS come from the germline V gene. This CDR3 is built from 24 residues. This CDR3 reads CALRHYIPVFDWGIVDLYTDKLIF. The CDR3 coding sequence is TGTGCTCTTAGGCACTACATACCCGTTTTCGACTGGGGGATAGTGGACCTGTACACCGATAAACTCATCTTT.

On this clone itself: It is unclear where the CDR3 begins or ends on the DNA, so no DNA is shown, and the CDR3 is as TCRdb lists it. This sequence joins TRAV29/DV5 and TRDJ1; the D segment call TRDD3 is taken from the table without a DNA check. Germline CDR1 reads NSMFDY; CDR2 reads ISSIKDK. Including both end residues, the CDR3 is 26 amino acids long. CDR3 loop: CSVLLCSSYGPLGIEAGFPYTDKLIF.

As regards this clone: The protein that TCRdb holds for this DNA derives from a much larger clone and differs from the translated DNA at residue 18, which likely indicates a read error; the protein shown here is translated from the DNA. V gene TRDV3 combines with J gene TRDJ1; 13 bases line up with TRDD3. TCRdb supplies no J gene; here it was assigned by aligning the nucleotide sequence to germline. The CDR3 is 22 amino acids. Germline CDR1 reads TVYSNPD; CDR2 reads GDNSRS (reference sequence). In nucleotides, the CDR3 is TGTGCCTTCCTCCTTCCTTCGTACTGGGGGATACGTTCACCTTATTACACCGAGAAACTCATCTTT. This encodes CAFLLPSYWGIRSPYYTEKLIF. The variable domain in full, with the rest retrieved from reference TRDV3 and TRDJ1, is CDKVTQSSPDQTVASGSEVVLLCTYDTVYSNPDLFWYRIRPDYSFQFVFYGDNSRSEGADFTQGRFSVKHILTQKAFHLVISPVRTEDSATYYCAFLLPSYWGIRSPYYTEKLIFGKGTRVTVEP.

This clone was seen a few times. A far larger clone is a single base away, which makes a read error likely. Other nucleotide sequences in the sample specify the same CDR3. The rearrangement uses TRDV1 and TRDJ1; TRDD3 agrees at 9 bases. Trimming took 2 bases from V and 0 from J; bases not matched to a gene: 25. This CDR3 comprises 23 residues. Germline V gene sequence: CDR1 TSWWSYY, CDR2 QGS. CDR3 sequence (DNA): TGTGCTCTTGGGGAAGGACCACTTCCAATGTTGAAACTGGGGGACCTGTACACCGATAAACTCATCTTT. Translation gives CALGEGPLPMLKLGDLYTDKLIF.

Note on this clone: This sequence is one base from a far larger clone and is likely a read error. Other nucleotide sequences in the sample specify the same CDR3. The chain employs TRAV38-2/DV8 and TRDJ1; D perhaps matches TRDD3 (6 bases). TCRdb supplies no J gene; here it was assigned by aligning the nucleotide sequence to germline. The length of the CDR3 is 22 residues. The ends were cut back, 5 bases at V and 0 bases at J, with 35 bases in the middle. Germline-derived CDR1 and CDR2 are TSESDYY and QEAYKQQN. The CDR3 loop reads CAYRSGYVRGGGHLRYTDKLIF. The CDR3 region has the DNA TGTGCTTATAGAAGTGGTTACGTTCGGGGTGGGGGCCACCTACGGTACACCGATAAACTCATCTTT.

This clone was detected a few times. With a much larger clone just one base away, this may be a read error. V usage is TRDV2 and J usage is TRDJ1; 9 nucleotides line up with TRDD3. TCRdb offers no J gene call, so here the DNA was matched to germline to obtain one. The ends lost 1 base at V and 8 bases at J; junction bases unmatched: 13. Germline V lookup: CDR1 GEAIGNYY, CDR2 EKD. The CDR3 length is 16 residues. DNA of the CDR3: TGTGCCTGTGACACAGTTGCGACTGGGGGAGCAGGGAAACTCATCTTT. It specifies CACDTVATGGAGKLIF.

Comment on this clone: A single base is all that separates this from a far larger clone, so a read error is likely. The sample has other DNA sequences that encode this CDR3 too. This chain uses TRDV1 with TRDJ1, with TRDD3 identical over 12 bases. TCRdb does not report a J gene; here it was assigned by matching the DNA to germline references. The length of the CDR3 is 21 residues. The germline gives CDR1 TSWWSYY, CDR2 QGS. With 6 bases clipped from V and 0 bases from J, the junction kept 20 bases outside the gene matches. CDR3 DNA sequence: TGTGCTCTTGGAGTTGCCAGAGGCTGGGGGATACGAATCTTATACACCGATAAACTCATCTTT. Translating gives CALGVARGWGIRILYTDKLIF.